One and the same sample provided the 29 T cell receptor beta chains below, sequenced in a study of T cell changes during pregnancy in multiple sclerosis. Measured with immunoSEQ multiplex PCR; TCRdb has only the in-frame clones, and not every one. This table holds more than 40,000 clones, around 90% found once. The specimen comprised CD8+ T cells from peripheral blood mononuclear cells, sampled after pregnancy. The receptors shown here come from a female donor with multiple sclerosis, enrolled in a pregnancy study.

The chain has TRBV4-2 and TRBJ2-5; weak D call: TRBD2 (6 bases). V was pared by 2 bases and J by 1 base, with 17 bases between. The CDR3 has 17 residues. Germline V lookup: CDR1 LGHNA, CDR2 YNFKEQ. The CDR3 region is CASSQLSGQTVQETQYF. The DNA of the CDR3 is TGTGCCAGCAGCCAACTGAGCGGGCAGACGGTCCAAGAGACCCAGTACTTC.

The chain uses TRBV14 and TRBJ2-3, with D perhaps TRBD2 (7 bases). Trimming left V 2 bases short and J 2 bases short, with 17 bases between. This CDR3 has 17 residues. Germline V gene sequence: CDR1 SGHDN, CDR2 FVKESK. The CDR3 DNA reads TGTGCCAGCAGCCAATCGATGCGGGGGCCTTTCACAGATACGCAGTATTTT. Protein: CASSQSMRGPFTDTQYF.

This rearrangement joins TRBV5-6 to TRBJ1-3, with TRBD1 identical over 7 bases. Germline CDR1 is SGHDT and CDR2 is YYEEEE. CDR3 length: 14 amino acids. Losses at the gene ends were 5 bases for V and 4 bases for J; bases not matched to a gene: 6. DNA for the CDR3: TGTGCCAGCAGTACAGGGGTGGGCGGAAACACCATATATTTT. Protein sequence: CASSTGVGGNTIYF.

V gene TRBV19 combines with J gene TRBJ1-1; 9 nucleotides match TRBD1. Germline loops: CDR1 LNHDA, CDR2 SQIVND (reference sequence). CDR3 size: 15 residues. Trimming at V came to 5 bases and at J to 5 bases, leaving 9 bases not matched to a gene. CDR3 nucleotides: TGTGCCAGTAGTCCTCAGACAGGGGGGATGACTGAAGCTTTCTTT. This gives the protein CASSPQTGGMTEAFF.

This clone appeared a single time. The chain has TRBV5-6 and TRBJ1-6; D may be TRBD1 (6 bases). Looked up from germline, CDR1 is SGHDT and CDR2 is YYEEEE. Trimming shortened V by 3 bases and J by 0 bases, and 13 bases separated the two germline ends. This CDR3 region has 17 residues. CDR3 coding DNA: TGTGCCAGCAGCTCTGGACAGTCAAGCTCCTATAATTCACCCCTCCACTTT. Amino acids: CASSSGQSSSYNSPLHF.

The rearrangement links TRBV4-1 to TRBJ1-5; 7 bases are a match to TRBD1. In germline, CDR1 is MGHRA, CDR2 YSYEKL. The CDR3 is 16 amino acids. J gave up 3 bases and V 1 base, and 6 bases lay outside the gene matches. CDR3 in amino acids: CASSQGRDSYNQPQHF. CDR3 bases: TGCGCCAGCAGCCAAGGCCGGGACAGTTACAATCAGCCCCAGCATTTT.

The chain has TRBV6-5 and TRBJ1-1, with 9 bases that match TRBD1. Germline CDR1 and CDR2: MNHEY and SVGAGI. This CDR3 has 14 residues. After removal of 6 bases from V and 1 base from J, the junction contained 3 bases not matched to a gene. CDR3 residues: CASSHRGRNTEAFF. The CDR3 bases are TGTGCCAGCAGCCACAGGGGGCGGAACACTGAAGCTTTCTTT.

This chain uses TRBV5-4 with TRBJ2-1, with D perhaps TRBD2 (6 bases). CDR3 length: 13 residues. The V gene's germline CDR1 is SGHNT and CDR2 YYREEE (reference sequence). V was cut by 3 bases and J by 16 bases, with 20 bases left in between. The CDR3 here is CASSSSGTPFFFF. The CDR3 coding sequence is TGTGCCAGCAGCTCTTCCGGGACTCCGTTTTTCTTCTTC.

This chain links TRBV15 with TRBJ2-4, with a tentative D call TRBD1 (7 bases). V was pared by 5 bases and J by 5 bases, with 13 bases between. This CDR3 is built from 14 residues. Germline CDR1 and CDR2: LNHNV and YYDKDF (reference sequence). The CDR3 protein is CATSGSRGENIQYF. The CDR3, as DNA: TGTGCCACCAGCGGGTCCAGGGGGGAAAACATTCAGTACTTC.

This clone has just one count. This rearrangement joins TRBV29-1 to TRBJ2-7; D may be TRBD2 (6 bases). The CDR3 spans 15 residues. Germline loops: CDR1 SQVTM, CDR2 ANQGSEA. Deletions cut 6 bases from V and 2 bases from J, with 20 bases between. The CDR3 bases are TGCAGCGTACTATTGGGGGACTCGAGGCCCTACGAGCAGTACTTC. Translation: CSVLLGDSRPYEQYF.

This chain links TRBV2 with TRBJ1-3; D may be TRBD1 (5 bases). In germline, CDR1 is SNHLY, CDR2 FYNNEI. Trimming took 3 bases from V and 3 from J, leaving 9 bases between them. CDR3 length equals 14 residues. CDR3 sequence: CASSDSGIGNTIYF. CDR3 sequence (DNA): TGTGCCAGCAGTGACTCAGGGATTGGAAACACCATATATTTT.

This rearrangement joins TRBV6-4 to TRBJ2-1; 10 bases fit TRBD2. The CDR3 contains 14 residues. V lost 6 bases, J lost 9 bases, and 8 bases stayed unmatched. Germline V lookup: CDR1 MRHNA, CDR2 SNTAGT. In DNA, the CDR3 is TGTGCCAGCAGGCGTCTAGCGGGGGTGGGTGAGCAGTTCTTC. This sequence encodes CASRRLAGVGEQFF.

The chain joins TRBV10-3 to TRBJ1-3; no clear D. The CDR3 has 15 amino acids. Trimming removed 5 bases from V and 3 bases from J, with 14 bases in between. CDR1 is ENHRY, CDR2 SYGVKD, per germline. The CDR3 protein is CAISPDGGGGNTIYF. The DNA of the CDR3 is TGTGCCATCAGTCCCGACGGCGGAGGTGGAAACACCATATATTTT.

This clone has only one observation. The chain links TRBV28 to TRBJ2-7; TRBD1 matches at 10 bases. This CDR3 region has 18 residues. The V and J ends lost 4 bases and 2 bases, in that order; junction bases with no gene match: 14. CDR1 MDHEN and CDR2 SYDVKM come from the germline V gene. CDR3 nucleotides: TGTGCCAGCAGTTCGGGGACAGGGGAAATTTCGCGGGCCTACGAGCAGTACTTC. Amino acid sequence: CASSSGTGEISRAYEQYF.

The chain is built from TRBV10-3 and TRBJ1-2, with D unresolved. The CDR3 is 15 amino acids. Germline assignment: CDR1 ENHRY and CDR2 SYGVKD. Trimming took 0 bases from V and 4 from J, leaving 12 bases between them. CDR3 sequence (DNA): TGTGCCATCAGTGAGTCGATCGGTAGCAGCTATGGCTACACCTTC. The encoded protein is CAISESIGSSYGYTF.

The chain combines TRBV5-4 with TRBJ2-7; TRBD1 agrees at 8 bases. Germline V gene lookup returns CDR1 SGHNT and CDR2 YYREEE (reference sequence). The CDR3 is 14 residues long. J gave up 7 bases and V 3 bases, and 9 bases lay outside the gene matches. CDR3 amino acids: CASSSLDRAEEQYF. For the CDR3, the DNA is TGTGCCAGCAGCTCTCTGGACAGGGCGGAGGAGCAGTACTTC.

The gene calls are TRBV15 and TRBJ1-4; D not resolved. Trimming left V 4 bases short and J 5 bases short, with 11 bases between. This CDR3 region has 14 residues. CDR1 LNHNV and CDR2 YYDKDF come from the germline V gene (reference sequence). The chain's CDR3 is CATSIGYLNEKLFF. The CDR3 region has the DNA TGTGCCACCAGCATCGGGTATCTGAATGAAAAACTGTTTTTT.

This chain uses TRBV4-2 with TRBJ2-5; maybe TRBD1 (6 bases). Between the trimmed V and J ends, which lost 5 bases and 0 bases, there was a span of 16 bases. The germline CDR1 and CDR2 sequences are LGHNA and YNFKEQ. The CDR3 consists of 16 residues. CDR3 DNA sequence: TGTGCCAGCAGCGAGCTAAACAGGGATCACCAAGAGACCCAGTACTTC. Encoded protein: CASSELNRDHQETQYF.

The chain carries TRBV11-3 and TRBJ2-7, with D tentatively TRBD1 (5 bases). V lost 4 bases to trimming and J lost 5 bases, with 15 bases between them. Germline V lookup: CDR1 SGHNT, CDR2 YENEEA. The CDR3 totals 14 residues. The CDR3, as DNA: TGTGCCAGCAGCTCTAGTCTTGGACACGACGAGCAGTACTTC. Protein: CASSSSLGHDEQYF.

J is TRBJ1-1 and V is TRBV5-4; D unclear. CDR3 length: 15 residues. The germline V and J ends were trimmed by 2 bases and 0 bases, with 11 bases remaining between them. Germline CDR1 SGHNT, CDR2 YYREEE (reference sequence). The CDR3 protein is CASSFTLGMNTEAFF. The CDR3 nucleotides are TGTGCCAGCAGCTTCACTTTGGGCATGAACACTGAAGCTTTCTTT.

This sequence joins TRBV27 and TRBJ2-1; D gene unclear. Germline V gene sequence: CDR1 MNHEY, CDR2 SMNVEV (reference sequence). The CDR3 runs to 16 residues. Between the trimmed V and J ends, which lost 7 bases and 10 bases, there was a span of 26 bases. CDR3 nucleotides: TGTGCCAGCATTCCGGCCGCCGGCGGCTTTAGGTGGGAGCAGTTCTTC. Its protein product is CASIPAAGGFRWEQFF.

V gene TRBV5-1 combines with J gene TRBJ2-7, with TRBD2 matching over 12 bases. The CDR3 contains 13 residues. Germline V CDR1 and CDR2: SGHRS, YFSETQ. V was clipped by 4 bases and J by 6 bases; unmatched bases: 2. CDR3 bases: TGCGCCAGCAGCCTAGCGGGAGGGGCCGAGCAGTACTTC. Encoded protein: CASSLAGGAEQYF.

The chain recombines TRBV6-5 with TRBJ2-2, with 9 nucleotides matching TRBD1. J lost 6 bases, V lost 4 bases, and 9 bases had no gene match. CDR1 is MNHEY and CDR2 is SVGAGI in the germline V gene. The CDR3 spans 16 residues. The CDR3: CASSSGQGIGAGELFF. For the CDR3, the DNA is TGTGCCAGCAGTTCGGGACAGGGAATAGGCGCCGGGGAGCTGTTTTTT.

The genes are TRBV6-1 and TRBJ1-2, with TRBD1 matching 7 bases. This CDR3 has 15 amino acids. Trimming cost V 2 bases and J 3 bases; bases outside gene matches: 6. Germline-derived CDR1 and CDR2 are MNHNS and SASEGT. CDR3 sequence (DNA): TGTGCCAGCAGTGAACGGGTCAGGGGGGACTATGGCTACACCTTC. Residues: CASSERVRGDYGYTF.

V is TRBV11-2 and J is TRBJ2-1, with 7 bases fitting TRBD2. Trimming cost V 2 bases and J 0 bases; bases outside gene matches: 4. The CDR3 is 16 amino acids. Per the germline V gene, CDR1 is SGHAT and CDR2 is FQNNGV. The CDR3 reads CASSLTSESSYNEQFF. CDR3 nucleotides: TGTGCCAGCAGCTTAACTAGCGAGAGCTCCTACAATGAGCAGTTCTTC.

This clone was seen once. The V gene is TRBV2, the J gene TRBJ2-1; maybe TRBD1 (5 bases). The V end lost 5 bases, the J end lost 7 bases, and 12 bases lay between the germline ends. CDR3 length: 13 residues. The germline gives CDR1 SNHLY, CDR2 FYNNEI. The CDR3 loop is CASSPLPGNEQFF. The CDR3 DNA follows: TGTGCCAGCAGTCCCCTCCCAGGGAATGAGCAGTTCTTC.

This sequence joins TRBV27 and TRBJ1-6; TRBD1 might be the D (5 bases). From germline, CDR1 is MNHEY and CDR2 SMNVEV (reference sequence). Trimming left V 3 bases short and J 6 bases short, with 6 bases between. This CDR3 region has 13 residues. CDR3: CASSFQGNSPLHF. For the CDR3, the DNA is TGTGCCAGCAGTTTTCAGGGTAATTCACCCCTCCACTTT.

This chain connects TRBV7-6 to TRBJ1-1; TRBD1 matches 7 bases. The CDR3 has 16 amino acids. The germline V gene encodes CDR1 SGHVS and CDR2 FNYEAQ. The V gene end was trimmed by 6 bases and the J gene end by 0 bases; junction bases not matched to a gene: 10. CDR3 region: CASSRPRQGMNTEAFF. CDR3 DNA sequence: TGTGCCAGCAGTCGTCCTCGACAGGGAATGAACACTGAAGCTTTCTTT.

This chain's CDR3 is CASKEGTNQPQHF. DNA of the CDR3: TGTGCCAGCAAGGAGGGGACGAATCAGCCCCAGCATTTT. The chain is built from TRBV4-2 and TRBJ1-5, with D possibly TRBD1 on 5 matching bases. The germline CDR1 and CDR2 sequences are LGHNA and YNFKEQ. The CDR3 has 13 amino acids. V was trimmed by 7 bases and J by 4 bases, leaving 11 bases between them.